This entry lists 9 T cell receptor beta chains sequenced from one sample in a study of shared T cell receptors in the human thymus. The method was immunoSEQ multiplex PCR; TCRdb's version includes in-frame clones alone and lacks a portion of them. The repertoire holds about 730,000 clones, with 70% to 90% as singletons. These same data were also listed under a study on human thymus T cells.

The sample taken for sequencing was thymocytes. The source of these receptors is a girl under three years old with a congenital heart defect.

This chain links TRBV5-1 with TRBJ1-5, with 9 positions matching TRBD1. V lost 7 bases, J lost 0 bases, and 14 bases stayed unmatched. CDR3 length equals 18 residues. CDR1 and CDR2 from the germline V gene are SGHRS and YFSETQ. The CDR3 DNA sequence: TGCGCCAGCTCCCCGGGGACAGGGAAAGGGGATAGCAATCAGCCCCAGCATTTT. Encoded protein: CASSPGTGKGDSNQPQHF. The full variable domain, in which reference TRBV5-1 and TRBJ1-5 provide the parts outside the CDR3, is KAGVTQTPRYLIKTRGQQVTLSCSPISGHRSVSWYQQTPGQGLQFLFEYFSETQRNKGNFPGRFSGRQFSNSRSEMNVSTLELGDSALYLCASSPGTGKGDSNQPQHFGDGTRLSIL.

The CDR3 spells CASSLQKINTEAFF. CDR3 nucleotides: TGTGCCAGCAGCCTCCAGAAAATCAACACTGAAGCTTTCTTT. This chain uses TRBV6-5 with TRBJ1-1, with D hard to call. Deletions cut 6 bases from V and 2 bases from J, with 13 bases between. Per the germline V gene, CDR1 is MNHEY and CDR2 is SVGAGI. The CDR3 covers 14 residues.

The genes are TRBV19 and TRBJ2-4; TRBD2 is a possible D gene (5 bases). Trimming took 0 bases from V and 2 from J, leaving 20 bases between them. This CDR3 is 19 amino acids long. The germline gives CDR1 LNHDA, CDR2 SQIVND (reference sequence). CDR3 sequence: CASSIDLGGWHTSKNIQYF. CDR3 sequence (DNA): TGTGCCAGTAGTATAGATCTCGGCGGGTGGCATACTTCCAAAAACATTCAGTACTTC. Using reference TRBV19 and TRBJ2-4 for the parts outside the CDR3, the full variable domain is DGGITQSPKYLFRKEGQNVTLSCEQNLNHDAMYWYRQDPGQGLRLIYYSQIVNDFQKGDIAEGYSVSREKKESFPLTVTSAQKNPTAFYLCASSIDLGGWHTSKNIQYFGAGTRLSVL.

The chain is built from TRBV4-3 and TRBJ1-2, with D hard to call. The CDR3 has 13 residues. Germline-derived CDR1 and CDR2 are LGHNA and YSLEER. V dropped 3 bases and J dropped 5 bases, with 10 bases sitting between them. The CDR3 spells CASSHIIGYGYTF. The CDR3 nucleotides read TGCGCCAGCAGCCATATAATCGGGTATGGCTACACCTTC.

The V gene is TRBV5-1, the J gene TRBJ2-5; D call uncertain. The germline V and J ends were trimmed by 4 bases and 2 bases, with 3 bases remaining between them. The CDR3 contains 11 residues. Per germline, CDR1 SGHRS and CDR2 YFSETQ. CDR3 DNA sequence: TGCGCCAGCAGCCGGCAAGAGACCCAGTACTTC. This sequence encodes CASSRQETQYF.

This clone came up once. The CDR3 bases are TGTGCTTTAGTGGGGGACAGGGGACCCGGCGGGTGGCAGCCCCAGCATTTT. As protein: CALVGDRGPGGWQPQHF. V is TRBV27 and J is TRBJ1-5; 10 bases fit TRBD1. Looked up from germline, CDR1 is MNHEY and CDR2 is SMNVEV (reference sequence). This CDR3 has 17 amino acids.

The chain employs TRBV28 and TRBJ1-1; 7 nucleotides match TRBD1. The V gene's germline CDR1 is MDHEN and CDR2 SYDVKM. Trimming removed 2 bases from V and 0 bases from J; junction bases left unmatched: 12. The CDR3 is made up of 18 amino acids. In nucleotides, the CDR3 is TGTGCCAGCAGTTTACGAGAGGTTAGGACAGGCTTGAACACTGAAGCTTTCTTT. The encoded protein is CASSLREVRTGLNTEAFF. Full variable domain (missing parts from reference TRBV28 and TRBJ1-1): DVKVTQSSRYLVKRTGEKVFLECVQDMDHENMFWYRQDPGLGLRLIYFSYDVKMKEKGDIPEGYSVSREKKERFSLILESASTNQTSMYLCASSLREVRTGLNTEAFFGQGTRLTVV.

The chain combines TRBV9 with TRBJ2-5, with 7 bases that match TRBD1. The CDR3 is 14 residues long. Trimming removed 2 bases from V and 4 bases from J; junction bases left unmatched: 5. Germline CDR1 reads SGDLS; CDR2 reads YYNGEE. CDR3 sequence: CASSVTGAGETQYF. For the CDR3, the DNA is TGTGCCAGCAGCGTCACAGGGGCGGGAGAGACCCAGTACTTC.

V is TRBV4-1 and J is TRBJ2-5, with 9 bases lining up with TRBD2. V lost 5 bases and J lost 2; bases outside the gene matches: 6. The CDR3 loop spans 15 amino acids. CDR1 and CDR2 (germline): MGHRA, YSYEKL. DNA for the CDR3: TGCGCCAGCAGCTGCGGGACTAGCCATCAAGAGACCCAGTACTTC. Its translation is CASSCGTSHQETQYF.